What follows are 2 T cell receptor beta chains derived from one specimen sequenced in a study of blood T cell repertoires in COVID-19. TCRdb keeps only in-frame clones here, not all; method: immunoSEQ multiplex PCR. Seen here are about 170,000 clones, less than 85% observed once, and the top ten hold 7%. Sequenced material: peripheral blood. All receptors come from a woman in her forties with COVID-19, enrolled during active disease.

The chain has TRBV11-2 and TRBJ2-7; weak D call: TRBD1 (6 bases). Germline V CDR1 and CDR2: SGHAT, FQNNGV. The CDR3 is 15 amino acids. The V and J ends lost 2 bases and 4 bases respectively, with 15 bases between them. The DNA of the CDR3 is TGTGCCAGCAGCTTATGGGGCACAGGGAGTTACGAGCAGTACTTC. Amino acids: CASSLWGTGSYEQYF.

This clone has a handful of counts. The gene calls are TRBV15 and TRBJ2-1, with 8 bases that match TRBD2. J gave up 4 bases and V 8 bases, and 10 bases lay outside the gene matches. Germline assignment: CDR1 LNHNV and CDR2 YYDKDF (reference sequence). The CDR3 spans 15 residues. The CDR3 region has the DNA TGTGCCACCGTGGGGACTAGACAGCCTTACAATGAGCAGTTCTTC. Encoded protein: CATVGTRQPYNEQFF.